This TCR beta chain emerged from a study of OX40 agonist ivuxolimab in advanced cancers. Background on the study: Treatment received earlier with anti-PD-1, anti-PD-L1 or anti-CTLA-4 agents was allowed, and over 30% had some. Notes on the study in general: Some patients without response likewise showed low normalized clonal expansion.

Regarding this clone: What it binds is unknown.

Sequencing used immunoSEQ multiplex PCR; TCRdb keeps in-frame clones, though not all of them. The data show about 22,000 clones, approximately 78% seen once. CDR3 length: 17 residues. In germline, CDR1 is MGHRA, CDR2 YSYEKL. Losses at the gene ends were 4 bases for V and 5 bases for J; bases not matched to a gene: 12. Here the sequenced sample was CD4+ or CD8+ T cells sorted from blood, taken in a trial of the OX40 agonist ivuxolimab. The rearrangement uses TRBV4-1 and TRBJ1-4; 8 bases match TRBD1. The TCR sequence derives from an adult with an advanced solid tumor such as melanoma, head and neck, liver or kidney cancer. The CDR3 region is CASSPIRQGPYNEKLFF. The CDR3 DNA is TGCGCCAGCAGCCCTATCCGACAGGGGCCGTACAATGAAAAACTGTTTTTT.